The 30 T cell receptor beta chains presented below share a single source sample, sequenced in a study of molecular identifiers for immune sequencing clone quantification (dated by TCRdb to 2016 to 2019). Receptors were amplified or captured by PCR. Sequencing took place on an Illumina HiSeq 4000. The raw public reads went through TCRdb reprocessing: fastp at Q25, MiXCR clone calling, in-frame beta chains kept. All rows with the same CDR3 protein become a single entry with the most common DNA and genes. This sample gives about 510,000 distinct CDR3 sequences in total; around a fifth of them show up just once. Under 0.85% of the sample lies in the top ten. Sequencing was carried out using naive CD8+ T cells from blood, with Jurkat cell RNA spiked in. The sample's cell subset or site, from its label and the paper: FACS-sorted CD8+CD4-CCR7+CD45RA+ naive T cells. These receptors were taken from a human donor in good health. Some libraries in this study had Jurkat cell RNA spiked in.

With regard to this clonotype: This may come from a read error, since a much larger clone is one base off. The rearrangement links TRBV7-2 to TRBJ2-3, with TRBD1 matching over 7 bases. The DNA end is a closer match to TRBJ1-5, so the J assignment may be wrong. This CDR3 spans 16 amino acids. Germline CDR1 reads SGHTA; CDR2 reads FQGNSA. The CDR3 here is CASSLGTGVGTDTQHF. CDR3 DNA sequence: TGTGCCAGCAGCTTGGGAACAGGGGTGGGCACAGATACGCAGCATTTT.

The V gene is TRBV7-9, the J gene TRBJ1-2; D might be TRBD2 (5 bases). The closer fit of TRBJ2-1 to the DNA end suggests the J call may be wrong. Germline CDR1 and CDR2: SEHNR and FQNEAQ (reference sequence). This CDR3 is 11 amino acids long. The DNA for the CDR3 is TGTGCCAGCAGCTCAGACCCGGGACAGTTCTTC. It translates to CASSSDPGQFF.

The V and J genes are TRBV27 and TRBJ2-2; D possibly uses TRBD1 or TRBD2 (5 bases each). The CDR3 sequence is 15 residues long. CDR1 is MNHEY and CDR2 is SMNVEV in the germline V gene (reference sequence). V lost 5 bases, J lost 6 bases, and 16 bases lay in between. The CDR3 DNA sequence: TGTGCCAGCAGTACCGGGACGATCAGGGCCGGGGAGCTGTTTTTT. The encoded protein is CASSTGTIRAGELFF.

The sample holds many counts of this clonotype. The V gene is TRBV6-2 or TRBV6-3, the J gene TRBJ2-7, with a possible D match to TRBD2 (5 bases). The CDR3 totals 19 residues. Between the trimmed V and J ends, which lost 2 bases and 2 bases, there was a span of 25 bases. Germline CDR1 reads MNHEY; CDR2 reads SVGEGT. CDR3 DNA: TGTGCCAGCAGTTACGCCCGGGGTCTGGAAACAGCAAATCCCTACGAGCAGTACTTC. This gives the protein CASSYARGLETANPYEQYF.

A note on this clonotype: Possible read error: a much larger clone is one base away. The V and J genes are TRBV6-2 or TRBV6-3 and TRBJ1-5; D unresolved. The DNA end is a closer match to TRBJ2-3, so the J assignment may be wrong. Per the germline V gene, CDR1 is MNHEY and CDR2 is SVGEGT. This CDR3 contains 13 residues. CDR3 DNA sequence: TGTGCCAGCAGCTTGGGTCGGGTTCAGCCCCAGTATTTT. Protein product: CASSLGRVQPQYF.

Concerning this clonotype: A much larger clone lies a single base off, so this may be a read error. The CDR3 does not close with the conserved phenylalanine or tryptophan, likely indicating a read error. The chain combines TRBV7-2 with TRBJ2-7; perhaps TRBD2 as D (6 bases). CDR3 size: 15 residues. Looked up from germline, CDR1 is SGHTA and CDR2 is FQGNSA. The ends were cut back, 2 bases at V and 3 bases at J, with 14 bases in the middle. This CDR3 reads CASSLLRDWSYEQYL. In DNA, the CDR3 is TGTGCCAGCAGCTTACTCCGGGACTGGAGCTACGAGCAGTACCTC.

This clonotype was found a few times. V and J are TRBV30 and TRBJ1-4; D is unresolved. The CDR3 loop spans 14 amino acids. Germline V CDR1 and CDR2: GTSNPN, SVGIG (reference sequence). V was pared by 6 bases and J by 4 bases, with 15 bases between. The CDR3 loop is CACPSYGDNEKLFF. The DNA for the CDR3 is TGTGCCTGCCCGAGTTACGGAGATAATGAAAAACTGTTTTTT.

The CDR3 sequence is CASSPQTGVGTEAFF. In DNA form, the CDR3 reads TGTGCCAGCAGCCCTCAGACGGGGGTGGGCACTGAAGCTTTCTTT. This chain connects TRBV7-8 to TRBJ1-1; the D gene is possibly TRBD1 (5 bases). There are 15 residues in the CDR3. Trimming removed 5 bases from V and 4 bases from J, with 17 bases in between. Per germline, CDR1 SGHVS and CDR2 FQNEAQ.

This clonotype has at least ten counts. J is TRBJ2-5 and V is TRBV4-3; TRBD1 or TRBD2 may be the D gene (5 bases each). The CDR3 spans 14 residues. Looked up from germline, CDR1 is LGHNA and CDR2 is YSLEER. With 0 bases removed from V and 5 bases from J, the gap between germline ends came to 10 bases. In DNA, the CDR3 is TGCGCCAGCAGCCAAGACCCGGGGACGGAGACCCAGTACTTC. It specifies CASSQDPGTETQYF.

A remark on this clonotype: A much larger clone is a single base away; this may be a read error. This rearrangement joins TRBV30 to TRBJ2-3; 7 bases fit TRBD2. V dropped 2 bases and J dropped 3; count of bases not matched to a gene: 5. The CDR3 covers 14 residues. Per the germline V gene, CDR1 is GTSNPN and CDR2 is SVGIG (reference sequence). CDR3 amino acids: CAWSLAEGTDTQYF. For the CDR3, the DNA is TGTGCCTGGAGTCTAGCGGAGGGGACAGATACGCAGTATTTT.

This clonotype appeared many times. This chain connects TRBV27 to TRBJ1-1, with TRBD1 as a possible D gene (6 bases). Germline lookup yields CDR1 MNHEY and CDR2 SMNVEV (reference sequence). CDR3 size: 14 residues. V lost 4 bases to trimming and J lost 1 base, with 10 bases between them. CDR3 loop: CASSWGASNTEAFF. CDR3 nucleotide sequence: TGTGCCAGCAGTTGGGGGGCCTCGAACACTGAAGCTTTCTTT.

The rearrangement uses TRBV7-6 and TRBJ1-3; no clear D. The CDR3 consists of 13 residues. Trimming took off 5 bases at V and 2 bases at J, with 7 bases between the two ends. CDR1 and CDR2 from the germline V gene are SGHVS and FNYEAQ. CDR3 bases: TGTGCCAGCAGCCCGAGTCCTGGAAACACCATATATTTT. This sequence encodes CASSPSPGNTIYF.

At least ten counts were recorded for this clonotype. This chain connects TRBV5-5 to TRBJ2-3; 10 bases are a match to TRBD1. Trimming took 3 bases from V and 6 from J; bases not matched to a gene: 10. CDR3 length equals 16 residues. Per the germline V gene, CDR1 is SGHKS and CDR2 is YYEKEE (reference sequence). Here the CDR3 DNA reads TGTGCCAGCAGCTGGGGGGACAGGGGACCGGCTGATACGCAGTATTTT. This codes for CASSWGDRGPADTQYF.

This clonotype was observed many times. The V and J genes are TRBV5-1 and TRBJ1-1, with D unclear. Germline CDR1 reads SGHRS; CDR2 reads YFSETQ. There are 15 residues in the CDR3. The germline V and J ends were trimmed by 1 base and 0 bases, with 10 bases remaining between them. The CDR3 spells CASSLLQNMNTEAFF. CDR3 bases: TGCGCCAGCAGCTTGCTACAGAACATGAACACTGAAGCTTTCTTT.

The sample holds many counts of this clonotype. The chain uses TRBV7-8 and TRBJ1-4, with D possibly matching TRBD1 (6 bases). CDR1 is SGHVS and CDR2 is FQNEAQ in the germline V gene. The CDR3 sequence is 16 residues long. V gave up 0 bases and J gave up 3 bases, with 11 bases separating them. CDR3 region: CASSLAWAGANEKLFF. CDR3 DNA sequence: TGTGCCAGCAGCTTAGCGTGGGCAGGGGCTAATGAAAAACTGTTTTTT.

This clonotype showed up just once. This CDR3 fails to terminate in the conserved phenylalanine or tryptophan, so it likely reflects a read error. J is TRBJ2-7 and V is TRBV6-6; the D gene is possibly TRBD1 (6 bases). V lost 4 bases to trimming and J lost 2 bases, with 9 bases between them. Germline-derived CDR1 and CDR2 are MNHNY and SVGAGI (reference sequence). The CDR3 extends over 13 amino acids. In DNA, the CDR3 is TGTGCCAGCAGTTTTACAGGGACCTACGAGCAGTACTCC. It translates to CASSFTGTYEQYS.

CDR3 sequence: CASTERYSYNEQFF. In DNA form, the CDR3 reads TGTGCCAGCACCGAGAGATACTCCTACAATGAGCAGTTCTTC. The rearrangement links TRBV2 to TRBJ2-1, with unresolved D. This CDR3 is 14 amino acids long. Germline V gene data show CDR1 as SNHLY and CDR2 as FYNNEI. Trimming removed 7 bases from V and 0 bases from J, with 10 bases in between.

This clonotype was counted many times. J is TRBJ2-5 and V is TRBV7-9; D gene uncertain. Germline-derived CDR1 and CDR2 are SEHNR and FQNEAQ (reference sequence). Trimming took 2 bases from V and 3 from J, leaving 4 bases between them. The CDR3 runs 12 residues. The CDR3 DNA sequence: TGTGCCAGCAGCTTAAGGGAAGAGACCCAGTACTTC. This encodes CASSLREETQYF.

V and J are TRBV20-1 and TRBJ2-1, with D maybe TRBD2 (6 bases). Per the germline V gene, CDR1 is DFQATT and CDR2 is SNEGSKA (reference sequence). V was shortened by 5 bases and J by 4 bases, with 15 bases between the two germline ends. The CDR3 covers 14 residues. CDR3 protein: CSARARRGYNEQFF. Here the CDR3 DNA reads TGCAGTGCTCGGGCGCGGCGGGGTTACAATGAGCAGTTCTTC.

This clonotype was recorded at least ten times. The CDR3 is CASSLDIETQYF. CDR3 coding DNA: TGCGCCAGCAGCTTGGATATCGAGACCCAGTACTTC. The V call is TRBV5-1, the J call TRBJ2-5; no firm D call. The germline CDR1 and CDR2 sequences are SGHRS and YFSETQ. Trimming pared 0 bases from V and 5 bases from J, leaving 5 bases between. There are 12 residues in the CDR3.

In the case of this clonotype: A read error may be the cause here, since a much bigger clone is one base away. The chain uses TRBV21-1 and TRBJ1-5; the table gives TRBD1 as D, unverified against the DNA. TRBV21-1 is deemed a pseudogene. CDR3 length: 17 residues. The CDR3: CTSSKGSPGTTDQPQHF. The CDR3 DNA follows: TGTACCAGCAGCAAAGGGTCCCCGGGGACCACCGATCAGCCCCAGCATTTT.

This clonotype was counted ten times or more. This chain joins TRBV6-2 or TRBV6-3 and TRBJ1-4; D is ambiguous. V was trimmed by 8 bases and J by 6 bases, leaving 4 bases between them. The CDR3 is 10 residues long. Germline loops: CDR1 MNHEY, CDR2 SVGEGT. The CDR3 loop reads CASGYEKLFF. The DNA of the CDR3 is TGTGCCAGCGGGTATGAAAAACTGTTTTTT.

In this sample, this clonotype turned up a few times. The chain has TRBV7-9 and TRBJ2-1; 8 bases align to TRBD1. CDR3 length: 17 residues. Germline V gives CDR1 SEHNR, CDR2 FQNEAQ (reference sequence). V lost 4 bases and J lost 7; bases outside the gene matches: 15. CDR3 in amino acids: CASSYSSATGVLNEQFF. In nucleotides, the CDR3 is TGTGCCAGCAGCTACAGTAGTGCGACAGGGGTTTTGAATGAGCAGTTCTTC.

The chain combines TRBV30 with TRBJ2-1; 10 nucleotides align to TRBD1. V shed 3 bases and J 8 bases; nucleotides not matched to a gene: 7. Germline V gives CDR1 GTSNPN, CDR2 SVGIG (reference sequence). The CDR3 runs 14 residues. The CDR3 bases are TGTGCCTGGAGGTCGGGACAGGGGTTTGATGAGCAGTTCTTC. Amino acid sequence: CAWRSGQGFDEQFF.

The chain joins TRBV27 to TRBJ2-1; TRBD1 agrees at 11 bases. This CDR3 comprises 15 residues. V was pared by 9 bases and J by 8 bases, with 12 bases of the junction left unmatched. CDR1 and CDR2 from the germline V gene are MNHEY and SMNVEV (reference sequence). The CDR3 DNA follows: TGTGCCAGTTTTCCCGGGACAGGGGGTCCCGATGAGCAGTTCTTC. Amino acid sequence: CASFPGTGGPDEQFF.

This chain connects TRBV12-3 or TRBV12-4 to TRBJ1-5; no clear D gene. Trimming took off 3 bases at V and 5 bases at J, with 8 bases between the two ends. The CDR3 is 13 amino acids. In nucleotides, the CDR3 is TGTGCCAGCAGTTTTAGGCAGGATCAGCCCCAGCATTTT. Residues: CASSFRQDQPQHF.

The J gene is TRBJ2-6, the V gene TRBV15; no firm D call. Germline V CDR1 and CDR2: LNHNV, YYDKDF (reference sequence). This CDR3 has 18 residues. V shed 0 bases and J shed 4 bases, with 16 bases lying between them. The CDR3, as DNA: TGTGCCACCAGCAGAGATTCGATTGTAGCTTCCGGGGCCAACGTCCTGACTTTC. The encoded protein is CATSRDSIVASGANVLTF.

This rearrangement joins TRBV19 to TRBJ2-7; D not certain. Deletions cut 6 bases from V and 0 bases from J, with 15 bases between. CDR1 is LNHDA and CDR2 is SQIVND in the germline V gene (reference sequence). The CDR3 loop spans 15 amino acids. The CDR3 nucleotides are TGTGCCAGTAGCGGCTCCGGATGGGACTCCTACGAGCAGTACTTC. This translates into CASSGSGWDSYEQYF.

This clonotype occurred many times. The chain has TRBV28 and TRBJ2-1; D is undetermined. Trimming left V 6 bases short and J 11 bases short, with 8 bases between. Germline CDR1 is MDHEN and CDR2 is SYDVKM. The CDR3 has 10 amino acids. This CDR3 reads CASSLGQQFF. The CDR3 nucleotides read TGTGCCAGCAGCCTAGGGCAGCAGTTCTTC.

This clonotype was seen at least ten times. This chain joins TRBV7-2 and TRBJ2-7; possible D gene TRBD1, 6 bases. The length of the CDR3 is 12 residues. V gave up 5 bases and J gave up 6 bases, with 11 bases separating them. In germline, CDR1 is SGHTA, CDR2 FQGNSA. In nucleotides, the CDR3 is TGTGCCAGCAGCATTAGGGGGAGCGAGCAGTACTTC. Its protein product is CASSIRGSEQYF.